Each of the 2 T cell receptor beta chains below was sequenced from the same sample in a study of OX40 agonist ivuxolimab in advanced cancers. Library preparation was by the immunoSEQ multiplex PCR assay. Here the immuneACCESS table is served through TCRdb, limited to in-frame sequences with V and J called. Missing clones are a known gap in these copies; in checked studies unresolved V genes cover under half, and the rest lacks a known reason. The sample data list approximately 11,000 clones, and more than 80% of these were observed just once. In total, the top ten clones hold more than 12% of the sample. The material was CD4+ or CD8+ T cells sorted from blood, obtained in a trial of the OX40 agonist ivuxolimab. All receptors derive from an adult with an advanced solid tumor such as melanoma, head and neck, liver or kidney cancer.

V and J are TRBV30 and TRBJ2-2; the D is unclear. Germline assignment: CDR1 GTSNPN and CDR2 SVGIG (reference sequence). The V and J ends lost 0 bases and 4 bases respectively, with 6 bases between them. CDR3 length: 13 amino acids. CDR3 nucleotide sequence: TGTGCCTGGAGTGTGGGCGGCACCGGGGAGCTGTTTTTT. This translates into CAWSVGGTGELFF.

V usage is TRBV19 and J usage is TRBJ1-4; D not certain. The germline gives CDR1 LNHDA, CDR2 SQIVND (reference sequence). CDR3 length equals 15 residues. The V end was cut by 8 bases, the J end by 0 bases, with 13 bases between. CDR3: CASQTSYATNEKLFF. The CDR3 nucleotides are TGTGCCAGTCAAACTTCGTATGCAACTAATGAAAAACTGTTTTTT.